The 22 T cell receptor beta chains presented below share a single source sample, sequenced in a study of blood T cell repertoires in COVID-19. Method: immunoSEQ multiplex PCR; TCRdb's copy keeps in-frame clones and lacks some. Of some 59,000 clones in the sample, roughly four fifths were seen once. Sequenced material: peripheral blood. The receptors derive from an older woman with acute or convalescent COVID-19.

V is TRBV11-2 and J is TRBJ2-1, with 8 bases aligning to TRBD2. Germline V gene lookup returns CDR1 SGHAT and CDR2 FQNNGV. The V and J ends lost 5 bases and 9 bases, in that order; junction bases with no gene match: 3. This CDR3 is 12 amino acids long. CDR3 in amino acids: CASSRLAIEQFF. The CDR3 DNA sequence: TGTGCCAGCAGCCGACTAGCGATTGAGCAGTTCTTC. Supplemented by reference TRBV11-2 and TRBJ2-1, the full variable domain reads EAGVAQSPRYKIIEKRQSVAFWCNPISGHATLYWYQQILGQGPKLLIQFQNNGVVDDSQLPKDRFSAERLKGVDSTLKIQPAKLEDSAVYLCASSRLAIEQFFGPGTRLTVL.

The genes are TRBV27 and TRBJ2-3, with D hard to call. Trimming pared 7 bases from V and 2 bases from J, leaving 10 bases between. CDR1 and CDR2 (germline): MNHEY, SMNVEV (reference sequence). The CDR3 length is 13 residues. The DNA of the CDR3 is TGTGCCAGCAAGGCGGCGGCCACAGATACGCAGTATTTT. Its protein product is CASKAAATDTQYF.

The chain recombines TRBV7-2 with TRBJ1-4; D is unresolved. Trimming removed 1 base from V and 4 bases from J, with 10 bases in between. This CDR3 region has 15 residues. CDR1 SGHTA and CDR2 FQGNSA come from the germline V gene. CDR3: CASSLVSRYNEKLFF. The CDR3, as DNA: TGTGCCAGCAGCTTAGTTTCGCGGTATAATGAAAAACTGTTTTTT.

The J gene is TRBJ1-3, the V gene TRBV10-3; 7 bases agree with TRBD1. CDR3 length equals 13 residues. With V trimmed by 6 bases and J by 4 bases, 3 bases remained unmatched. CDR1 is ENHRY and CDR2 is SYGVKD in the germline V gene. The CDR3 DNA reads as TGTGCCATCAGCAGGGGGTCCGGAAACACCATATATTTT. Protein product: CAISRGSGNTIYF.

The chain combines TRBV19 with TRBJ2-1; 10 positions match TRBD2. The CDR3 spans 18 residues. Germline V gives CDR1 LNHDA, CDR2 SQIVND (reference sequence). V trimming: 0 bases; J trimming: 1 base; junction bases outside the gene matches: 6. In DNA form, the CDR3 reads TGTGCCAGTAGTATAGATCCAGTAGCGGGAGGTTCCTACAATGAGCAGTTCTTC. Translated, it gives CASSIDPVAGGSYNEQFF.

This chain connects TRBV27 to TRBJ2-7; TRBD1 matches at 11 bases. Germline trimming cut 8 bases from V and 3 bases from J; bases unmatched to any gene: 3. This CDR3 is 13 amino acids long. Germline CDR1 reads MNHEY; CDR2 reads SMNVEV (reference sequence). The CDR3 region has the DNA TGTGCCAGCCGGACAGGGGGCGGCTACGAGCAGTACTTC. Protein sequence: CASRTGGGYEQYF.

V and J are TRBV15 and TRBJ2-5, with unresolved D. V dropped 0 bases and J dropped 3 bases, with 5 bases sitting between them. The CDR3 loop spans 13 amino acids. The germline V gene has CDR1 LNHNV and CDR2 YYDKDF (reference sequence). DNA for the CDR3: TGTGCCACCAGCAGAGAAATAAAAGAGACCCAGTACTTC. Translated, it gives CATSREIKETQYF.

The CDR3 region has the DNA TGTGCCAGCAGCTTTGAAGGACAGTTGAACACTGAAGCTTTCTTT. Translating gives CASSFEGQLNTEAFF. The rearrangement links TRBV7-9 to TRBJ1-1; possibly TRBD1 for D (6 bases). Trimming cost V 3 bases and J 0 bases, with 11 bases left between them. The CDR3 spans 15 residues. Germline values: CDR1 SEHNR, CDR2 FQNEAQ (reference sequence).

The V and J genes are TRBV10-1 and TRBJ1-1; D unresolved. This CDR3 contains 12 residues. Germline loops: CDR1 WNHNN, CDR2 SYGVQD (reference sequence). The V and J ends lost 7 bases and 4 bases respectively, with 10 bases between them. This CDR3 is CASNRGGTEAFF. The DNA for the CDR3 is TGCGCCAGCAACCGGGGTGGCACTGAAGCTTTCTTT.

This rearrangement joins TRBV7-9 to TRBJ1-4; D gene ambiguous. V was shortened by 0 bases and J by 8 bases, with 10 bases between the two germline ends. Germline CDR1 and CDR2: SEHNR and FQNEAQ (reference sequence). This CDR3 spans 14 amino acids. The CDR3: CASSLAGGYEKLFF. The CDR3 DNA is TGTGCCAGCAGCTTAGCGGGAGGGTACGAAAAACTGTTTTTT.

This rearrangement joins TRBV19 to TRBJ2-7, with D possibly being TRBD2 (5 bases). The V gene lost 4 bases and the J gene lost 3 bases, with 13 bases spanning the gap. This CDR3 comprises 14 residues. Per germline, CDR1 LNHDA and CDR2 SQIVND (reference sequence). CDR3 loop: CASSRTGKNYEQYF. Here the CDR3 DNA reads TGTGCCAGTAGTAGGACCGGGAAAAACTACGAGCAGTACTTC.

The genes are TRBV3-1 (or the pseudogene TRBV3-2) and TRBJ2-1; D possibly corresponds to TRBD2 (6 bases). CDR1 is LGHDT, CDR2 YNNKEL, per germline (reference sequence). Trimming removed 3 bases from V and 4 bases from J, with 19 bases in between. This CDR3 has 17 amino acids. CDR3 sequence (DNA): TGTGCCAGCAGCCATTACGACCATGTAGCGGAATACAATGAGCAGTTCTTC. Protein product: CASSHYDHVAEYNEQFF.

The V call is TRBV4-2, the J call TRBJ1-6; unclear D gene. CDR1 is LGHNA, CDR2 YNFKEQ, per germline. This CDR3 contains 16 residues. Trimming took 4 bases from V and 4 from J, leaving 14 bases between them. CDR3 DNA sequence: TGTGCCAGCAGCCCCGGGGAGAACCTTTATAATTCACCCCTCCACTTT. It yields the protein CASSPGENLYNSPLHF.

The chain combines TRBV27 with TRBJ2-2, with 11 nucleotides matching TRBD2. This CDR3 region has 14 residues. The V segment lost 9 bases and the J segment 2 bases; nucleotides outside the gene matches: 2. Looked up from germline, CDR1 is MNHEY and CDR2 is SMNVEV (reference sequence). The chain's CDR3 is CASRLAGNTGELFF. DNA of the CDR3: TGTGCCAGTCGACTAGCGGGAAACACCGGGGAGCTGTTTTTT.

The V gene is TRBV30, the J gene TRBJ2-5; maybe TRBD1 (6 bases). There are 13 residues in the CDR3. CDR1 and CDR2 (germline): GTSNPN, SVGIG (reference sequence). The CDR3 nucleotides are TGTGCTCACTCGGAGGACAGCCAAGAGACCCAGTACTTC. Its translation is CAHSEDSQETQYF.

This chain joins TRBV6-5 and TRBJ2-1; 10 bases agree with TRBD2. The length of the CDR3 is 16 residues. V was clipped by 1 base and J by 1 base; unmatched bases: 1. The germline CDR1 and CDR2 sequences are MNHEY and SVGAGI. This chain's CDR3 is CASSYLLAGSYNEQFF. CDR3 nucleotide sequence: TGTGCCAGCAGTTACTTACTAGCGGGGTCCTACAATGAGCAGTTCTTC.

The chain uses TRBV4-1 and TRBJ2-5; the D is unclear. The germline V and J ends were trimmed by 2 bases and 6 bases, with 10 bases remaining between them. CDR3 length equals 13 residues. Germline assignment: CDR1 MGHRA and CDR2 YSYEKL. CDR3 nucleotide sequence: TGCGCCAGCAGCCAACTTCTAACGCAGACCCAGTACTTC. Translation: CASSQLLTQTQYF.

In DNA form, the CDR3 reads TGTGCCTGGTCTCGGGACAGGGAAGGCGAAAAACTGTTTTTT. Translating it yields CAWSRDREGEKLFF. The V gene is TRBV30, the J gene TRBJ1-4; 9 bases align to TRBD1. Germline-derived CDR1 and CDR2 are GTSNPN and SVGIG (reference sequence). CDR3 size: 14 residues. V lost 5 bases and J lost 8; bases outside the gene matches: 9.

This chain uses TRBV19 with TRBJ1-2; D may be TRBD1 (6 bases). The germline V and J ends were trimmed by 8 bases and 0 bases, with 16 bases remaining between them. There are 15 residues in the CDR3. Germline values: CDR1 LNHDA, CDR2 SQIVND (reference sequence). DNA for the CDR3: TGTGCCAGTGGCGACAGGTACCCATCTAACTATGGCTACACCTTC. Its translation: CASGDRYPSNYGYTF.

V usage is TRBV27 and J usage is TRBJ1-4; TRBD1 agrees at 8 bases. Germline lookup yields CDR1 MNHEY and CDR2 SMNVEV (reference sequence). The V gene end was trimmed by 5 bases and the J gene end by 1 base; junction bases not matched to a gene: 15. CDR3 length equals 19 residues. CDR3 sequence: CASSVRGLSTTGTNEKLFF. The CDR3 DNA reads as TGTGCCAGCAGTGTCAGGGGGCTATCTACCACCGGAACTAATGAAAAACTGTTTTTT.

This rearrangement joins TRBV19 to TRBJ1-1; D might be TRBD1 (5 bases). CDR1 and CDR2 (germline): LNHDA, SQIVND (reference sequence). Trimming pared 4 bases from V and 0 bases from J, leaving 12 bases between. The CDR3 loop spans 15 amino acids. The CDR3 bases are TGTGCCAGTAGTACAAGACAGATTTTGAACACTGAAGCTTTCTTT. This gives the protein CASSTRQILNTEAFF.

This chain joins TRBV10-3 and TRBJ2-2, with D perhaps matching TRBD2 (7 bases). CDR1 ENHRY and CDR2 SYGVKD come from the germline V gene. The CDR3 sequence is 16 residues long. V dropped 4 bases and J dropped 1 base, with 13 bases sitting between them. CDR3: CAISVQAGQNTGELFF. CDR3 in DNA: TGTGCCATCAGTGTTCAAGCGGGACAGAACACCGGGGAGCTGTTTTTT.